This T cell receptor beta chain was identified during a study of T-cell reconstitution after alpha-beta-depleted transplantation in children. This clonotype showed up just a few times. Antigen: not known. The length of the CDR3 is 16 residues. In germline, CDR1 is LGHNA, CDR2 YSLEER. The V end was cut by 0 bases, the J end by 1 base, with 9 bases between. Unique molecular identifiers featured in how the TCRbeta library was prepared. TCRdb fed the PCR reads into MiXCR, producing one record per CDR3 protein. Of roughly 340,000 distinct CDR3 sequences in the sample, about 17% were seen once. Study-wide findings and caveats: Fresh T-cell production supplied most of the T-cell counts and diversity seen one year after transplant. Roughly two months post-transplant, alpha-beta T cells reportedly originated from several hundred graft clones that had expanded. Day-60 TCRbeta diversity that was high in some patients was derived from surviving recipient T cells and thymic progenitors.

This TCR came from a male patient aged 2 to 10 who had a stem cell transplant for acute lymphoblastic leukemia, so the T cells may come from the graft donor. The genes are TRBV4-3 and TRBJ2-2; D uncertain. Sequencing used PBMCs, mostly from graft donor cells, obtained 360 days after TCRalphabeta/CD19-depleted stem cell transplant. The CDR3 DNA follows: TGCGCCAGCAGCCAAGAAACTGGGAAGAACACCGGGGAGCTGTTTTTT. This sequence encodes CASSQETGKNTGELFF.